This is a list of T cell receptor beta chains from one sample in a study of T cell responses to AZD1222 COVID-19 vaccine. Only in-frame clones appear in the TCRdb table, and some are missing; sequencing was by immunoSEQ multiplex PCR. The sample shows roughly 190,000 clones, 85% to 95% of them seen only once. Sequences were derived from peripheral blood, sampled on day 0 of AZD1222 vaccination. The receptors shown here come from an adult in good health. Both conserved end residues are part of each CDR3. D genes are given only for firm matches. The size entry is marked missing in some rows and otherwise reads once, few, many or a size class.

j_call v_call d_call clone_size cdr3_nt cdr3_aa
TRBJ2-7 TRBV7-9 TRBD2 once TGTGCCAGCAGCCTGGACGGGACTAGCGGCTACGAGCAGTACTTC CASSLDGTSGYEQYF
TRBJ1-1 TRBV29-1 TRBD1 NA TGCAGCGTCGACAGACAGGGAAACACTGAAGCTTTCTTT CSVDRQGNTEAFF
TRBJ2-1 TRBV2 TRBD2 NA TGTGCCAGCAGTGAAGGATTAGGGACTAGCGGGAGTGCTGAGCAGTTCTTC CASSEGLGTSGSAEQFF
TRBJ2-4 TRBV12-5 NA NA TGTGCTAGTGGTTTGGTCGGTATTCAGTACTTC CASGLVGIQYF
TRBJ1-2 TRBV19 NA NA TGTGCCAGTAGTTACTCCTCTGGCTACACCTTC CASSYSSGYTF
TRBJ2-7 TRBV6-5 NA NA TGTGCCAGCCGGGGGACAGACTCCTACGAGCAGTACTTC CASRGTDSYEQYF
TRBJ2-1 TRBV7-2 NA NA TGTGCCAGCACCGATAAGCGGGCCGGGGAAGAGCAGTTCTTC CASTDKRAGEEQFF
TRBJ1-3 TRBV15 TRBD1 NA TGTGCCACCAGCGGGACAGGGCCTGGAAACACCATATATTTT CATSGTGPGNTIYF
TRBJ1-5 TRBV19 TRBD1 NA TGTGCCAGTAGTAAGGGGGGACAGGGGGCGTCGGTCACTCAGCCCCAGCATTTT CASSKGGQGASVTQPQHF
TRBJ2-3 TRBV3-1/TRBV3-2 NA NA TGTGCCAGCAGCCCAAATGCGGGTACAGATACGCAGTATTTT CASSPNAGTDTQYF
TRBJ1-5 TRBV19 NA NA TGTGCCAGTCGCCCTAGCAATCAGCCCCAGCATTTT CASRPSNQPQHF
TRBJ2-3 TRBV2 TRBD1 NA TGTGCCAGCAGTTTACAGGGGGCGCTGAGCACAGATACGCAGTATTTT CASSLQGALSTDTQYF
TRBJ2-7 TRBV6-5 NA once TGTGCCAGCAGTTACTCAGACCCTGACTACGAGCAGTACTTC CASSYSDPDYEQYF
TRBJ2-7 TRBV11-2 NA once TGTGCCAGCAGCTTAGGCCCCATATGGGAGCAGTACTTC CASSLGPIWEQYF
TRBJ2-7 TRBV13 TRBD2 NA TGTGCCAGCAGCACCCGGGACGCCGCGACTAGCGGGATTCCCTACGAGCAGTACTTC CASSTRDAATSGIPYEQYF
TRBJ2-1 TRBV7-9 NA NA TGTGCCAGCAGCTCCTGGGCGGATGAGCAGTTCTTC CASSSWADEQFF
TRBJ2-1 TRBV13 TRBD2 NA TGTGCCAGCAGCAACCAGGGACTAGCGGGAAACAATGAGCAGTTCTTC CASSNQGLAGNNEQFF
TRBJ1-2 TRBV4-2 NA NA TGTGCCAGCAGCCAATCGGTCGGGGGATCCAACTATGGCTACACCTTC CASSQSVGGSNYGYTF
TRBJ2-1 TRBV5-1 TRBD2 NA TGCGCCAGCAGCCAAGGGACTAGCGGGATCTACAATGAGCAGTTCTTC CASSQGTSGIYNEQFF
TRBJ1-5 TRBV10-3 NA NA TGTGCCACAGAGGGAGAGAATCAGCCCCAGCATTTT CATEGENQPQHF
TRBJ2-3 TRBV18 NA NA TGTGCCAGCTCGAGCTTGGGGGGAGGCACAGATACGCAGTATTTT CASSSLGGGTDTQYF
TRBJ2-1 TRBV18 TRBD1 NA TGTGCCAGCTCACCGGTGACAGGGCCCTACAATGAGCAGTTCTTC CASSPVTGPYNEQFF
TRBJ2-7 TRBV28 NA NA TGTGCCAGCAGTGGCCTGGGACTCCGAACGGTCAACGAGCAGTACTTC CASSGLGLRTVNEQYF
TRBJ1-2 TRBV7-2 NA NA TGTGCCAGCAGCTATACAACAGGGTTTGATGGCTACACCTTC CASSYTTGFDGYTF
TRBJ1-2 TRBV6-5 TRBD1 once TGTGCCAGCAGCGACAGGGGAAGTGACTATGGCTACACCTTC CASSDRGSDYGYTF
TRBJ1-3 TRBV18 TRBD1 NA TGTGCCAGCTCATCAAGACAGGGTAGAGACACCATATATTTT CASSSRQGRDTIYF
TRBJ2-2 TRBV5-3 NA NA TGTGCCAGAAGCTTGGTCAGGGGGGCGACTCTGGTAGAGCTGTTTTTT CARSLVRGATLVELFF
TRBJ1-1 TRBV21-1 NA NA TGTGCCAGCAGCAAGCGAACAGGGACGGTAAACACTGAAGCTTTCTTT CASSKRTGTVNTEAFF
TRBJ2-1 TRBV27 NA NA TGTGCCAGCACCCCGTTACAGGGTCCCTACAATGAGCAGTTCTTC CASTPLQGPYNEQFF